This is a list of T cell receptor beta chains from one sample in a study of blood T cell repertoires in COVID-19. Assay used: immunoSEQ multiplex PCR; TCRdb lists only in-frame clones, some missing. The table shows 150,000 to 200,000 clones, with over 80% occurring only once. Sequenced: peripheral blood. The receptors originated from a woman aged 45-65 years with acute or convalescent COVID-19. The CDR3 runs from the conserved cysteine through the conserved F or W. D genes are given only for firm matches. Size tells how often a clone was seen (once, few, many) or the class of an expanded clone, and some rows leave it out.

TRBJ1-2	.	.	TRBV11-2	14	CASRTAFRNSLHTF	TGTGCCAGCAGGACTGCCTTCCGAAACTCACTCCACACCTTC
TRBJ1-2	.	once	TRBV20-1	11	CSAHRAEGYTF	TGCAGTGCTCACAGGGCGGAGGGCTACACCTTC
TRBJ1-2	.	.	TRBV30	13	CAWLGQGNYGYTF	TGTGCCTGGCTGGGACAAGGGAATTATGGCTACACCTTC
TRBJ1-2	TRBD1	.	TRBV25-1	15	CASSEFLSQGDGYTF	TGTGCCAGCAGTGAATTCCTGAGTCAGGGGGATGGCTACACCTTC
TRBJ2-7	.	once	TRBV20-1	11	CSAKGRYEQYF	TGCAGTGCAAAAGGGAGATACGAGCAGTACTTC
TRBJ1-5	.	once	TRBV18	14	CASSPEMTNQPQHF	TGTGCCAGCTCACCAGAAATGACTAATCAGCCCCAGCATTTT
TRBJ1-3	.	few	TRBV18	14	CASSLRIREDTIYF	TGTGCCAGCTCACTAAGAATTCGTGAGGACACCATATATTTT
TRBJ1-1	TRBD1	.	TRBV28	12	CASRTGFTEAFF	TGTGCCAGCAGGACAGGGTTCACTGAAGCTTTCTTT
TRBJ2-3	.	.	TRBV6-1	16	CASSVTDRPATDTQYF	TGTGCCAGCAGTGTGACCGACAGACCCGCCACAGATACGCAGTATTTT
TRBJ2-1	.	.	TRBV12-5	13	CASGLNRANEQFF	TGTGCTAGTGGTTTGAACAGGGCGAATGAGCAGTTCTTC
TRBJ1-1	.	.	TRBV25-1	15	CASSESSGGPTEAFF	TGTGCCAGCAGTGAATCAAGCGGGGGTCCCACTGAAGCTTTCTTT
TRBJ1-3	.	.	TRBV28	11	CASSEMNTIYF	TGTGCCAGCAGCGAGATGAACACCATATATTTT
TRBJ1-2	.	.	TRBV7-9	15	CASSSPMIIDYGYTF	TGTGCCAGCAGCTCACCCATGATAATAGACTATGGCTACACCTTC
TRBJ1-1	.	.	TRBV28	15	CASSPRLAWNTEAFF	TGTGCCAGCAGCCCCAGACTGGCATGGAACACTGAAGCTTTCTTT
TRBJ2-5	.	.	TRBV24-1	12	CATSDFAETQYF	TGTGCCACCAGTGATTTCGCGGAGACCCAGTACTTC
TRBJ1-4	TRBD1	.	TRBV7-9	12	CASMGDREKLFF	TGTGCCAGCATGGGGGACAGGGAAAAACTGTTTTTT
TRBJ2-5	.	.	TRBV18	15	CASSPRGGHERDQYF	TGTGCCAGCTCACCCCGGGGAGGCCACGAAAGAGACCAGTACTTC
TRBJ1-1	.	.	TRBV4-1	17	CASSQVWGPQMNTEAFF	TGCGCCAGCAGCCAAGTCTGGGGGCCTCAGATGAACACTGAAGCTTTCTTT
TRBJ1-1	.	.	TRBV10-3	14	CAISESGGNTEAFF	TGTGCCATCAGTGAGTCGGGGGGGAACACTGAAGCTTTCTTT
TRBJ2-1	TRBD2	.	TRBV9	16	CASSVANSGRNNEQFF	TGTGCCAGCAGCGTAGCGAATAGCGGGCGAAACAATGAGCAGTTCTTC
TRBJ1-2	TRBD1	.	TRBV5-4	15	CASSRDQGAPYGYTF	TGTGCCAGCAGCCGGGACCAGGGGGCTCCTTATGGCTACACCTTC
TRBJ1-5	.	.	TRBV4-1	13	CASSQGLGEPQHF	TGCGCCAGCAGCCAAGGGCTAGGGGAGCCCCAGCATTTT
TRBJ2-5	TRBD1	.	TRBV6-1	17	CASSEETLRTGQETQYF	TGTGCCAGCAGTGAAGAAACCCTCAGGACAGGCCAAGAGACCCAGTACTTC
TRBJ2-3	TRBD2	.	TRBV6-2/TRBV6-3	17	CASSTNLAGGVTDTQYF	TGTGCCAGCAGTACTAATTTAGCGGGAGGGGTCACAGATACGCAGTATTTT
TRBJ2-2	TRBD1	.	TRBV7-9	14	CASSDRGITGELFF	TGTGCCAGCTCCGACAGGGGAATTACCGGGGAGCTGTTTTTT
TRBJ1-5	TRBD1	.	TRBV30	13	CAWSYRGLMAQHF	TGTGCCTGGTCCTACAGGGGCCTAATGGCCCAGCATTTT
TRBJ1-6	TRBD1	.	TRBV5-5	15	CASRPTGTGNSPLHF	TGTGCCAGCAGACCGACCGGGACAGGAAATTCACCCCTCCACTTT
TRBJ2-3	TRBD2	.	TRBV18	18	CASSPQFLAGGLTDTQYF	TGTGCCAGCTCTCCCCAATTCTTAGCGGGGGGACTCACAGATACGCAGTATTTT
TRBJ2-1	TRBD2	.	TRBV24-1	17	CATSDSPRPSGHNEQFF	TGTGCCACCAGTGATTCGCCGAGGCCTAGCGGTCACAATGAGCAGTTCTTC
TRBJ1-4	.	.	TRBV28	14	CASSLSGPNEKLFF	TGTGCCAGCAGTCTCAGCGGGCCTAATGAAAAACTGTTTTTT
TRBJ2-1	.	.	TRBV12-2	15	CASRLGGGTHNEQFF	TGTGCAAGTCGCTTAGGGGGAGGGACCCACAATGAGCAGTTCTTC
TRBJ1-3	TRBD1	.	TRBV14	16	CASSLRTGLSGNTIYF	TGTGCCAGCAGCCTCCGGACAGGGCTCTCTGGAAACACCATATATTTT
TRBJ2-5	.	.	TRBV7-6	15	CASSLGHRAGETQYF	TGTGCCAGCAGCTTAGGGCACAGGGCGGGAGAGACCCAGTACTTC